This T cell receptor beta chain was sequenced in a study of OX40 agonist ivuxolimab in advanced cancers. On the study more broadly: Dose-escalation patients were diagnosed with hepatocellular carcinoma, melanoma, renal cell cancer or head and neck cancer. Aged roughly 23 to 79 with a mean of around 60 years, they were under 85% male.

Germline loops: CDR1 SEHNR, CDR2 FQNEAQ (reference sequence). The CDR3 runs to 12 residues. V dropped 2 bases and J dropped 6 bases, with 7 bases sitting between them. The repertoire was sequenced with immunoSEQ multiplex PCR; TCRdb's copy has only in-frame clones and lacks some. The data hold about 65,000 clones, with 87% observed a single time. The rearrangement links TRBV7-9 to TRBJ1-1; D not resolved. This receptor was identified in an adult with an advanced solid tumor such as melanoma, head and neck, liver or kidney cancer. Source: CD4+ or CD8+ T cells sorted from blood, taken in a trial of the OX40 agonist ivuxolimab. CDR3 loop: CASSLPASEAFF. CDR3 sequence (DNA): TGTGCCAGCAGCTTACCCGCCTCTGAAGCTTTCTTT.